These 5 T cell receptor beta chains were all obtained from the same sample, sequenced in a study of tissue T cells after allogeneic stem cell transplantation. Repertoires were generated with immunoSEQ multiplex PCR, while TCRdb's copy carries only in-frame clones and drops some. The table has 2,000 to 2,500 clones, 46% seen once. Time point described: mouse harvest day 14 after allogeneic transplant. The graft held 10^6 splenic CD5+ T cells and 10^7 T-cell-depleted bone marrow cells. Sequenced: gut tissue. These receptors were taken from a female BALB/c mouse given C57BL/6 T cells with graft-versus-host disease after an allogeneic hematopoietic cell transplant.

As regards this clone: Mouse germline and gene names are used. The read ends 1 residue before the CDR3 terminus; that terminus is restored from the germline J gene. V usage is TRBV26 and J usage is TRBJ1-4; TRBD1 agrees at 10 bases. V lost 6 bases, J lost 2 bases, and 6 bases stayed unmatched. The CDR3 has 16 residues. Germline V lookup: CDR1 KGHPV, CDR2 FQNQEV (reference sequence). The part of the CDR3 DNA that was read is TGTGCCAGCAGCCGGGACAGGGGAGGGTCCAACGAAAGATTATTT. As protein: CASSRDRGGSNERLF. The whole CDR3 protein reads CASSRDRGGSNERLFF.

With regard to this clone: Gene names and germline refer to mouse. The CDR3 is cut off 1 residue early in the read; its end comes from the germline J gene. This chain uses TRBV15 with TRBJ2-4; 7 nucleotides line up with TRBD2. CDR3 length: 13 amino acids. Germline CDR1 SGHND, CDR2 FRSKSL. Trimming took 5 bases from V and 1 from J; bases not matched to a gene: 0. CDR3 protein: CASSLGGQNTLYF. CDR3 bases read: TGTGCCAGCAGTCTGGGGGGTCAAAACACCTTGTAC.

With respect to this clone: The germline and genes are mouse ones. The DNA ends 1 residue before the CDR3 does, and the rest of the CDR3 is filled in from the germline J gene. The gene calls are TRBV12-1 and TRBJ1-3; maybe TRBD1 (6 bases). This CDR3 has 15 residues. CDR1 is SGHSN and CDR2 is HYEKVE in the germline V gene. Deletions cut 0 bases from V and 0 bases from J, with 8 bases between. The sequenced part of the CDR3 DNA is TGTGCCAGCTCTCTCGGGACAATTTCTGGAAATACGCTCTAT. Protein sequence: CASSLGTISGNTLY. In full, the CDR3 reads CASSLGTISGNTLYF.

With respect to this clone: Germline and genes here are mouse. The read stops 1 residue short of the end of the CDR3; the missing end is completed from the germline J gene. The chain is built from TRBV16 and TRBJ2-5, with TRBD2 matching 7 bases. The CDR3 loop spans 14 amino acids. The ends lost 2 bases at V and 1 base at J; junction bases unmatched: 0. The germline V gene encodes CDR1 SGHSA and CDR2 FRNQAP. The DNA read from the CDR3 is TGTGCAAGCAGCTTACTGGGGGACCAAGACACCCAGTAC. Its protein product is CASSLLGDQDTQY. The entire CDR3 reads CASSLLGDQDTQYF.

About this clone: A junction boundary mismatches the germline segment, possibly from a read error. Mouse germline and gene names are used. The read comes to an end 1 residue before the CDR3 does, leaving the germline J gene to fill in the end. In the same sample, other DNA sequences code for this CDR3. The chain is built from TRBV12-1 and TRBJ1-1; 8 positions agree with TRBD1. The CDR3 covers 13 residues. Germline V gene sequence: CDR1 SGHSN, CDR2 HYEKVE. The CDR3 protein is CASSRTGLTEVFF. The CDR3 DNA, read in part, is TGCGCCAGCTCCCGGACAGGGCTCACAGAAGTCTTC. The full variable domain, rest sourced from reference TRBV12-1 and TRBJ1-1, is DSGVVQSPRHIIKEKGGRSVLTCIPISGHSNVVWYQQTLGKELKFLIQHYEKVERDKGFLPSRFSVQQFDDYHSEMNMSALELEDSAMYFCASSRTGLTEVFFGKGTRLTVV.